The next 13 T cell receptor beta chains were all read from a single sample in a study of blood T cell repertoires in COVID-19. Data came from immunoSEQ multiplex PCR; TCRdb stores just in-frame clones and leaves some out. The sample comprises some 220,000 clones, roughly 80% of which are singletons, and roughly 5.1% rests with the top ten. Sequenced input: peripheral blood. The receptors here all came from a woman aged 70 to 79 with COVID-19, enrolled during active disease.

The rearrangement uses TRBV2 and TRBJ1-5; a possible D gene is TRBD1 (6 bases). The CDR3 runs to 15 residues. The germline V gene has CDR1 SNHLY and CDR2 FYNNEI. With 5 bases removed from V and 4 bases from J, the gap between germline ends came to 15 bases. As DNA, the CDR3 is TGTGCCAGCAGTCGGGAACAGGGTGGGAATCAGCCCCAGCATTTT. This codes for CASSREQGGNQPQHF.

The genes are TRBV30 and TRBJ1-2; a weak D match, TRBD1 (5 bases). Germline V gene lookup returns CDR1 GTSNPN and CDR2 SVGIG (reference sequence). V lost 4 bases to trimming and J lost 4 bases, with 16 bases between them. The CDR3 contains 14 residues. The CDR3 coding sequence is TGTGCCTGGACTCTAAGCCAGGGCGTCTATGGCTACACCTTC. It codes for CAWTLSQGVYGYTF.

The genes are TRBV2 and TRBJ2-3; 13 positions match TRBD2. From germline, CDR1 is SNHLY and CDR2 FYNNEI. This CDR3 contains 17 residues. Losses at the gene ends were 5 bases for V and 0 bases for J; bases not matched to a gene: 5. CDR3 residues: CASSPGLAGPSTDTQYF. CDR3 sequence (DNA): TGTGCCAGCAGTCCGGGACTAGCGGGACCTAGCACAGATACGCAGTATTTT.

This clone has just a few counts. The chain couples TRBV2 to TRBJ1-4; D gene ambiguous. CDR1 and CDR2 from the germline V gene are SNHLY and FYNNEI. This CDR3 is 15 amino acids long. Between the trimmed V and J ends, which lost 3 bases and 5 bases, there was a span of 13 bases. The chain's CDR3 is CASSDRGSSNEKLFF. The CDR3, as DNA: TGTGCCAGCAGTGACCGGGGATCGTCAAATGAAAAACTGTTTTTT.

The CDR3 nucleotides are TGTGCCAGCAGCACCATGAGGGGGAGCACTGAAGCTTTCTTT. Protein sequence: CASSTMRGSTEAFF. The V call is TRBV11-2, the J call TRBJ1-1; D perhaps matches TRBD1 (6 bases). From germline, CDR1 is SGHAT and CDR2 FQNNGV. This CDR3 is 14 amino acids long. Deletions cut 5 bases from V and 4 bases from J, with 14 bases between.

The chain employs TRBV11-2 and TRBJ2-1; 10 bases fit TRBD2. Unmatched junction bases numbered 7, after V lost 0 bases and J lost 5 bases. The CDR3 consists of 17 residues. Germline assignment: CDR1 SGHAT and CDR2 FQNNGV. The CDR3 nucleotides are TGTGCCAGCAGCTTAGATTTTAGCGGGAGGTTGGACAATGAGCAGTTCTTC. The encoded protein is CASSLDFSGRLDNEQFF.

The V and J genes are TRBV10-1 and TRBJ2-1; 8 bases match TRBD1. This CDR3 has 16 amino acids. Germline lookup yields CDR1 WNHNN and CDR2 SYGVQD (reference sequence). J gave up 3 bases and V 3 bases, and 7 bases lay outside the gene matches. This chain's CDR3 is CASSDRGTGFYNEQFF. CDR3 nucleotide sequence: TGCGCCAGCAGTGACCGCGGGACAGGCTTCTACAATGAGCAGTTCTTC.

The rearrangement links TRBV24-1 to TRBJ1-5, with D possibly matching TRBD1 (5 bases). The CDR3 totals 14 residues. The V gene lost 6 bases and the J gene lost 4 bases, with 12 bases spanning the gap. The germline V gene encodes CDR1 KGHDR and CDR2 SFDVKD. This CDR3 reads CATSLDRRNQPQHF. CDR3 nucleotides: TGTGCCACCAGTCTAGACAGACGTAATCAGCCCCAGCATTTT.

The V gene is TRBV9, the J gene TRBJ1-1, with D possibly being TRBD1 (5 bases). V lost 4 bases to trimming and J lost 3 bases, with 16 bases between them. The CDR3 spans 15 residues. Germline assignment: CDR1 SGDLS and CDR2 YYNGEE. The DNA of the CDR3 is TGTGCCAGCAGCCCCGAAGGAGGGGCCTACACTGAAGCTTTCTTT. Its protein product is CASSPEGGAYTEAFF.

The V and J genes are TRBV10-1 and TRBJ2-5; D might be TRBD2 (6 bases). The length of the CDR3 is 14 residues. V was pared by 8 bases and J by 1 base, with 14 bases between. Looked up from germline, CDR1 is WNHNN and CDR2 is SYGVQD (reference sequence). CDR3 sequence (DNA): TGCGCCAGCTCCCGGGGCGGGACCCAAGAGACCCAGTACTTC. Protein product: CASSRGGTQETQYF.

V usage is TRBV2 and J usage is TRBJ1-1, with D possibly TRBD1 on 5 matching bases. The length of the CDR3 is 13 residues. The germline V gene encodes CDR1 SNHLY and CDR2 FYNNEI. Trimming pared 3 bases from V and 4 bases from J, leaving 9 bases between. The CDR3 sequence: CASSEEGATEAFF. For the CDR3, the DNA is TGTGCCAGCAGTGAGGAAGGGGCCACTGAAGCTTTCTTT.

The chain combines TRBV28 with TRBJ2-1, with 7 positions matching TRBD1. The junction had 10 bases not matched to a gene; V was cut back by 5 bases and J by 6 bases. CDR1 MDHEN and CDR2 SYDVKM come from the germline V gene. This CDR3 is built from 15 residues. CDR3 DNA sequence: TGTGCCAGCAGTCCCATTTATGGACAGGTCAATGAGCAGTTCTTC. Its protein product is CASSPIYGQVNEQFF.

This chain connects TRBV5-1 to TRBJ1-1; maybe TRBD1 (5 bases). V gave up 1 base and J gave up 4 bases, with 14 bases separating them. Germline V gene sequence: CDR1 SGHRS, CDR2 YFSETQ. The CDR3 extends over 15 amino acids. In DNA, the CDR3 is TGCGCCAGCAGCTTGACGGGCCAGCAGGGCACTGAAGCTTTCTTT. The encoded protein is CASSLTGQQGTEAFF.